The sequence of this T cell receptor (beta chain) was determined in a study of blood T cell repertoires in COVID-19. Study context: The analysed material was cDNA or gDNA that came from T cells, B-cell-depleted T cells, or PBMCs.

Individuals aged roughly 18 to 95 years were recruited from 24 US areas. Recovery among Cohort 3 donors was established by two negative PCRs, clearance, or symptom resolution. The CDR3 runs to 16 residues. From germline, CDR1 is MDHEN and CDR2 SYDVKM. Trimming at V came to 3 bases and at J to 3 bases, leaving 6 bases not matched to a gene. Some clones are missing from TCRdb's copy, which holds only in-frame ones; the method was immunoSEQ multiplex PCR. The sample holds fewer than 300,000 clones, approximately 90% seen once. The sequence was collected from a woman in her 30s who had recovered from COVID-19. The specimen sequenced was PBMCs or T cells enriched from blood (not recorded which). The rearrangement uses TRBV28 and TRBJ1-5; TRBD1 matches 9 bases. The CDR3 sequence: CASSFPWTGANQPQHF. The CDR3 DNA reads TGTGCCAGCAGTTTCCCCTGGACAGGGGCCAATCAGCCCCAGCATTTT.